The 15 T cell receptor beta chains below all came from one sample that was sequenced in a study of shared clonotypes between healthy human individuals. The method was immunoSEQ multiplex PCR; TCRdb's version includes in-frame clones alone and lacks a portion of them. The sample shows some 2,500,000 clones, around 92% of them seen only once. Sequenced input: naive CD4+ T cells from PBMCs. Subset described: CD45RA+ positively selected. These receptors were collected from a man younger than 35 in good health. Some clones in this sample may be carry-over from other donors' samples.

The chain joins TRBV28 to TRBJ1-2; 8 bases align to TRBD1. The V and J ends lost 9 bases and 1 base, in that order; junction bases with no gene match: 13. This CDR3 is 16 amino acids long. Germline CDR1 MDHEN, CDR2 SYDVKM. The chain's CDR3 is CASQGRDRPNNYGYTF. In DNA, the CDR3 is TGTGCCAGTCAAGGCCGGGACAGGCCGAATAACTATGGCTACACCTTC.

The chain has TRBV28 and TRBJ2-2; no clear D gene. V dropped 8 bases and J dropped 0 bases, with 10 bases sitting between them. This CDR3 is built from 14 residues. The germline V gene has CDR1 MDHEN and CDR2 SYDVKM. The CDR3 protein is CASRRHPNTGELFF. The CDR3 DNA reads TGTGCCAGCCGGAGACATCCGAACACCGGGGAGCTGTTTTTT.

This clone has just one count. J is TRBJ2-4 and V is TRBV7-2; D may be TRBD2 (6 bases). There are 17 residues in the CDR3. The germline V and J ends were trimmed by 5 bases and 0 bases, with 17 bases remaining between them. Germline CDR1 and CDR2: SGHTA and FQGNSA. The CDR3 DNA follows: TGTGCCAGCAGCGACACCGGGACTCATCTAGCCAAAAACATTCAGTACTTC. Protein product: CASSDTGTHLAKNIQYF. The full variable domain, with the rest looked up from reference TRBV7-2 and TRBJ2-4, is GAGVSQSPSNKVTEKGKDVELRCDPISGHTALYWYRQSLGQGLEFLIYFQGNSAPDKSGLPSDRFSAERTGGSVSTLTIQRTQQEDSAVYLCASSDTGTHLAKNIQYFGAGTRLSVL.

CDR3 residues: CASRSGSAYEQYF. CDR3 coding DNA: TGTGCCAGCAGGTCGGGGAGCGCCTACGAGCAGTACTTC. The chain recombines TRBV6-5 with TRBJ2-7, with D maybe TRBD2 (5 bases). CDR1 and CDR2 from the germline V gene are MNHEY and SVGAGI. Trimming took off 6 bases at V and 2 bases at J, with 11 bases between the two ends. CDR3 size: 13 residues.

The genes are TRBV25-1 and TRBJ1-2; D is ambiguous. Germline-derived CDR1 and CDR2 are MGHDK and SYGVNS. Trimming stripped 3 bases from V and 4 bases from J, with 9 bases between. This CDR3 is built from 13 residues. CDR3 nucleotide sequence: TGTGCCAGCAGTGATGGACTCACCTATGGCTACACCTTC. Translated, it gives CASSDGLTYGYTF.

DNA for the CDR3: TGTGCCAGCTCACCCTCCCGGGAGGGCAATCAGCCCCAGCATTTT. It specifies CASSPSREGNQPQHF. The chain uses TRBV18 and TRBJ1-5, with no clear D. The CDR3 sequence is 15 residues long. V dropped 3 bases and J dropped 2 bases, with 11 bases sitting between them. Germline V gene data show CDR1 as KGHSH and CDR2 as LQKENI.

The chain recombines TRBV14 with TRBJ2-1, with D perhaps assigned TRBD1 or TRBD2 (7 bases each). Germline values: CDR1 SGHDN, CDR2 FVKESK. There are 15 residues in the CDR3. Trimming pared 10 bases from V and 7 bases from J, leaving 23 bases between. CDR3 protein: CATRPGTERDNEQFF. Written as DNA, the CDR3 is TGTGCCACCAGACCGGGGACAGAGCGGGATAATGAGCAGTTCTTC.

The gene calls are TRBV21-1 and TRBJ2-7; the table's D gene call, TRBD2, was not cross checked with the DNA. TRBV21-1 is assigned pseudogene status. The CDR3 spans 14 residues. Here the CDR3 DNA reads TGTGCCAGCAGCAAATATCCCTTTCCCTACGAGCAGTACTTC. Translating it yields CASSKYPFPYEQYF.

V is TRBV29-1 and J is TRBJ2-1, with D perhaps being TRBD1 or TRBD2 (5 bases each). Trimming shortened V by 6 bases and J by 8 bases, and 20 bases separated the two germline ends. CDR3 size: 14 residues. The germline CDR1 and CDR2 sequences are SQVTM and ANQGSEA. CDR3 bases: TGCAGCGTGGATTCGCCAGGGACGTATCATGAGCAGTTCTTC. Translation gives CSVDSPGTYHEQFF.

Concerning this clone itself: At the DNA level, this CDR3 is encoded by other sequences in the same sample as well. The V call is TRBV27, the J call TRBJ1-1, with 11 bases aligning to TRBD1. The V gene end was trimmed by 4 bases and the J gene end by 4 bases; junction bases not matched to a gene: 5. Germline lookup yields CDR1 MNHEY and CDR2 SMNVEV (reference sequence). This CDR3 contains 15 residues. The CDR3, as DNA: TGTGCCAGCAGTTCCCGGACAGGGGGCGGCACTGAAGCTTTCTTT. Amino acid sequence: CASSSRTGGGTEAFF.

This chain joins TRBV2 and TRBJ1-2, with 9 bases that match TRBD1. V was clipped by 6 bases and J by 7 bases; unmatched bases: 6. Germline lookup yields CDR1 SNHLY and CDR2 FYNNEI. The CDR3 is 13 amino acids. The CDR3 reads CASREDRGGGYTF. CDR3 nucleotides: TGTGCCAGCAGAGAGGACAGGGGCGGTGGCTACACCTTC.

The V and J genes are TRBV5-1 and TRBJ1-4; 10 bases agree with TRBD1. The CDR3 runs 16 residues. In germline, CDR1 is SGHRS, CDR2 YFSETQ. Germline trimming cut 7 bases from V and 0 bases from J; bases unmatched to any gene: 6. The CDR3 nucleotides read TGCGCCAGCGGGACAGGGGAAGATGCAACTAATGAAAAACTGTTTTTT. This encodes CASGTGEDATNEKLFF.

This rearrangement joins TRBV4-1 to TRBJ2-4; no reliable D call. CDR3 length: 15 amino acids. Trimming left V 5 bases short and J 0 bases short, with 11 bases between. Germline-derived CDR1 and CDR2 are MGHRA and YSYEKL. The CDR3 here is CASSEAALAKNIQYF. The CDR3 region has the DNA TGCGCCAGCAGCGAAGCAGCTCTAGCCAAAAACATTCAGTACTTC.

This rearrangement joins TRBV7-9 to TRBJ2-7, with 11 bases matching TRBD1. The CDR3 is made up of 15 amino acids. Germline lookup yields CDR1 SEHNR and CDR2 FQNEAQ (reference sequence). V shed 6 bases, J shed 2 bases, and the junction held 6 bases outside the gene matches. The CDR3 reads CASRLGGQGAYEQYF. The CDR3 DNA follows: TGTGCCAGCAGACTAGGGGGACAGGGGGCCTACGAGCAGTACTTC.

The chain carries TRBV28 and TRBJ2-3, with D maybe TRBD2 (6 bases). The length of the CDR3 is 14 residues. Germline V gene sequence: CDR1 MDHEN, CDR2 SYDVKM. Trimming left V 7 bases short and J 5 bases short, with 16 bases between. The CDR3 sequence is CASKPPGTGDTQYF. DNA of the CDR3: TGTGCCAGCAAGCCTCCCGGGACTGGAGATACGCAGTATTTT. Complete variable domain (other parts from reference TRBV28 and TRBJ2-3): DVKVTQSSRYLVKRTGEKVFLECVQDMDHENMFWYRQDPGLGLRLIYFSYDVKMKEKGDIPEGYSVSREKKERFSLILESASTNQTSMYLCASKPPGTGDTQYFGPGTRLTVL.